This T cell receptor (beta chain) was recovered during a study of blood T cell repertoires in COVID-19. Produced via immunoSEQ multiplex PCR; TCRdb's table is partial and in-frame only. The sample has about 180,000 clones, about 90% seen once. This sequence originates from a human donor with acute COVID-19. The donor label of this sample is uncertain. Sequencing was performed on PBMCs or T cells enriched from blood (not recorded which).

The CDR3 bases are TGTGCCAGCAGCCAAGATGAAAGGGGGACGCAGTACTTC. It specifies CASSQDERGTQYF. The genes are TRBV14 and TRBJ2-7; maybe TRBD1 (6 bases). The CDR3 is 13 residues long. V was shortened by 0 bases and J by 9 bases, with 12 bases between the two germline ends. CDR1 and CDR2 from the germline V gene are SGHDN and FVKESK.